Here is one TCR beta chain with its context. What it recognizes is unknown. The sample comes from a study of beta chain features in type 1 diabetes. The investigators reverse transcribed all of the isolated RNA, so they sequenced expressed TCRB transcripts. Repertoires were generated with immunoSEQ multiplex PCR, while TCRdb's copy carries only in-frame clones and drops some. The sample has approximately 120,000 clones; 15% to 20% are singletons. Study-wide results and limits: There was a possibility that cDNA sequencing over-represented cells with high TCR expression. Type 1 diabetes patients showed a moderate but significant shortening of TCRB CDR3s in all four CD4+ subsets.

CDR3 size: 14 residues. Unmatched junction bases numbered 8, after V lost 10 bases and J lost 3 bases. The germline CDR1 and CDR2 sequences are LNHDA and SQIVND (reference sequence). The source is a man in his late teens or twenties with type 1 diabetes. The rearrangement uses TRBV19 and TRBJ1-1; TRBD1 agrees at 10 bases. Sequenced sample: central memory CD4+ T cells from blood. The CDR3 here is CATRDRGKDTEAFF. The DNA for the CDR3 is TGTGCCACCCGGGACAGGGGAAAGGACACTGAAGCTTTCTTT.